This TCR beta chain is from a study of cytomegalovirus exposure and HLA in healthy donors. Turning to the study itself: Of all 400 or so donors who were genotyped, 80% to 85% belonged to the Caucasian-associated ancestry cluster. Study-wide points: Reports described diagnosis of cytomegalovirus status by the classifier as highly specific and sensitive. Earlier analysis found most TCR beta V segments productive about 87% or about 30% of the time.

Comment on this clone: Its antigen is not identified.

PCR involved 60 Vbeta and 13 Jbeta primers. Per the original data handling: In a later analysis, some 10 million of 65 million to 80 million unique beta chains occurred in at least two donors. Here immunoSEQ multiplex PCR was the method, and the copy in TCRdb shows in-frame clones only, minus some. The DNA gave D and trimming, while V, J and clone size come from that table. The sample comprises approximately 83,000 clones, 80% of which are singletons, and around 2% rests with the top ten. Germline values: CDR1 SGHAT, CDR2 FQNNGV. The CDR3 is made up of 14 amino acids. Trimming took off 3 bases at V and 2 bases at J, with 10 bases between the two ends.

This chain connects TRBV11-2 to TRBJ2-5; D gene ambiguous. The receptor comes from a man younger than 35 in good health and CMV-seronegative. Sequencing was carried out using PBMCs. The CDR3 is CASSLSGIQETQYF. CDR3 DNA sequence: TGTGCCAGCAGCTTGTCAGGTATTCAAGAGACCCAGTACTTC.